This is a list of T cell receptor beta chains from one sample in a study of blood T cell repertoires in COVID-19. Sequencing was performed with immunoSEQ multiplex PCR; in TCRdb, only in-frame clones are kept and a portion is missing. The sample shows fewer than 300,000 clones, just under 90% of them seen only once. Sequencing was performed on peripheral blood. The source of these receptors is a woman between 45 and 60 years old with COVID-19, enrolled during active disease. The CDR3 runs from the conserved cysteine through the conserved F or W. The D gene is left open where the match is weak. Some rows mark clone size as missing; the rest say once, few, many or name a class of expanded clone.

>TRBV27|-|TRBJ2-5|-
TGTGCCAGCAGCCGGCCAGGAGAGACCCAGTACTTC
CASSRPGETQYF
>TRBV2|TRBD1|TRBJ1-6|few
TGTGCCAGCAGTGACAGGGGGTTCCCACCCCTCCACTTT
CASSDRGFPPLHF
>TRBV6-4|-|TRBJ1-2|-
TGTGCCAGCAGTTGGACATCTCTTCTGGGCTACACCTTC
CASSWTSLLGYTF
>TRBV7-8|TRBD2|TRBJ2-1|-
TGTGCCAGCAGCTTAGTTGGGTTTCGGTCCGGGACTAGCGGGATTTACAATGAGCAGTTCTTC
CASSLVGFRSGTSGIYNEQFF
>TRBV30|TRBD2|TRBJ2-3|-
TGTGCCTGGAGTGCCGGGACTAGCGGGTTGTCAGATACGCAGTATTTT
CAWSAGTSGLSDTQYF
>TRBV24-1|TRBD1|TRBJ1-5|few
TGTGCCACCAGTGATCGATCCGGGACAGGGGTTCAGCCCCAGCATTTT
CATSDRSGTGVQPQHF
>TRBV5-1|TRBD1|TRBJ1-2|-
TGCGCCAGCAGCACCCCAGGGACAGGGAACAACTATGGCTACACCTTC
CASSTPGTGNNYGYTF
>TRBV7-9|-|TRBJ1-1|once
TGTGCCAGCAGCTTTGACAGTAATGCTGAAGCTTTCTTT
CASSFDSNAEAFF
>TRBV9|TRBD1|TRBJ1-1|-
TGTGCCAGCAGCGCAAGAGGTGGGACAGGGGGCTCCGCCAGCACTGAAGCTTTCTTT
CASSARGGTGGSASTEAFF
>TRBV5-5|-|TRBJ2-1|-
TGTGCCAGCAGCCCCCGGGGAGCGCCCTACAATGAGCAGTTCTTC
CASSPRGAPYNEQFF
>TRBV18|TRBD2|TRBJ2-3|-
TGTGCCAGCTCACCGGCGGGGGGCACAGATACGCAGTATTTT
CASSPAGGTDTQYF
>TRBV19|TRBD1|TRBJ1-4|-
TGTGCCAGTAGTATAGGGACAGGGGTTGAAAAACTGTTTTTT
CASSIGTGVEKLFF
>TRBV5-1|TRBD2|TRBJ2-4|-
TGCGCCAGCAGCTCACCTAGCGGGAGGGAAACCAAAAACATTCAGTACTTC
CASSSPSGRETKNIQYF
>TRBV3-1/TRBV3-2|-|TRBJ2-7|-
TGTGCCAGCAGCCAGCAACCGGGTCTAGGCGAGCAGTACTTC
CASSQQPGLGEQYF
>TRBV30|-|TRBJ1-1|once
TGTGCCTGGAGTGTTCTGAGTAGATCTGAAGCTTTCTTT
CAWSVLSRSEAFF
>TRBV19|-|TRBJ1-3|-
TGTGCCAGCACGGAGATTGGAAACACCATATATTTT
CASTEIGNTIYF
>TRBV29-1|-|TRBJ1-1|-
TGCAGCGTTGAAGTTAGAGGCCAGAACACTGAAGCTTTCTTT
CSVEVRGQNTEAFF
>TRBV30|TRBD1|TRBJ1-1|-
TGTGCCCTGGACAGGGCGAACACTGAAGCTTTCTTT
CALDRANTEAFF
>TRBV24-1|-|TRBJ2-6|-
TGTGCCACCAGTGCCAGGGGCGGATCTGGGGCCAACGTCCTGACTTTC
CATSARGGSGANVLTF
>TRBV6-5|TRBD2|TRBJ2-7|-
TGTGCCAGCAGTTATCAAGGGACTACCTACGAGCAGTACTTC
CASSYQGTTYEQYF
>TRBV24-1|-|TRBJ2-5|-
TGTGCCACCAGTGACCCCACAGGGGCGGGGGAGACCCAGTACTTC
CATSDPTGAGETQYF
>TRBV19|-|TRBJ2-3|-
TGTGCCAGTAAAACGGGACATCAATTGGGTACAGATACGCAGTATTTT
CASKTGHQLGTDTQYF
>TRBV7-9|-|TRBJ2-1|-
TGTGCCACGGGTTGGAGGACTTACTACAATGAGCAGTTCTTC
CATGWRTYYNEQFF
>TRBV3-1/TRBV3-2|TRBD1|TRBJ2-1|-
TGTGCCAGCAGCCAATTGGACAGGGGGCTATCCTATGAGCAGTTCTTC
CASSQLDRGLSYEQFF
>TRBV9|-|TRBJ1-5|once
TGTGCCAGCAGCGTAACCCCACAAAATCAGCCCCAGCATTTT
CASSVTPQNQPQHF
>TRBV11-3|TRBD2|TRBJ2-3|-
TGTGCCAGCAGCCAAGGACTAGCGGGACCAGATACGCAGTATTTT
CASSQGLAGPDTQYF
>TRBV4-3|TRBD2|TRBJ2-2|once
TGCGCCAGCAAACTAGCGGTTAACACCGGGGAGCTGTTTTTT
CASKLAVNTGELFF
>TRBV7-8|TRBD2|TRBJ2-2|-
TGTGCCAGCAGCTTAGGCGGGAGGGCCCTCCCCGGGGAGCTGTTTTTT
CASSLGGRALPGELFF
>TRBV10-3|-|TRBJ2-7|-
TGTGCCACCTGGGGGGTGGCCTACGAGCAGTACTTC
CATWGVAYEQYF
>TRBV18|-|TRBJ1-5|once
TGTGCCAGCTCACCACCGGGAGTCCGCAATCAGCCCCAGCATTTT
CASSPPGVRNQPQHF
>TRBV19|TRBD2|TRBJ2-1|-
TGTGCCAGTAGTATAACCGGGACTAGCGGGGGCTACAATGAGCAGTTCTTC
CASSITGTSGGYNEQFF
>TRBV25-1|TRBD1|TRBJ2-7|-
TGTGCCAGCAACAGGGGGTACGAGCAGTACTTC
CASNRGYEQYF
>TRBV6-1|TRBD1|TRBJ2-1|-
TGTGCCAGCAGTGCAATCGGGACAGGGGGTTACAATGAGCAGTTCTTC
CASSAIGTGGYNEQFF
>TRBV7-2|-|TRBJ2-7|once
TGTGCCAGCAGTTTTGTATCCGAGCAGTACTTC
CASSFVSEQYF
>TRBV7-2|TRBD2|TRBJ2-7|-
TGTGCCAGCAGCTTCACTACTAGCGGACTAACCTACGAGCAGTACTTC
CASSFTTSGLTYEQYF
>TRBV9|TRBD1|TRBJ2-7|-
TGTGCCAGCAGCCTTGGACAGGGCAACTACGAGCAGTACTTC
CASSLGQGNYEQYF
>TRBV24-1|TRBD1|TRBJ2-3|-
TGTGCCACCAGTGATGGGGGGACAGGGGGTACAGATACGCAGTATTTT
CATSDGGTGGTDTQYF
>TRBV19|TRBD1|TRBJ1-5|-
TGTGCCAGTAGTTCCCGACAGGGGGATCAGCCCCAGCATTTT
CASSSRQGDQPQHF
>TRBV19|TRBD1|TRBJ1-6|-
TGTGCCAGTAGTGTGACAGGGTTGGATTCACCCCTCCACTTT
CASSVTGLDSPLHF
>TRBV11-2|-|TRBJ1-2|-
TGTGCCAGCAGCTTAGACCGGGGGGGGCTGGGCTATGGCTACACCTTC
CASSLDRGGLGYGYTF
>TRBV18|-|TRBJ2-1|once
TGTGCCAGCTCACCATTGGGCGGGGCCTACAATGAGCAGTTCTTC
CASSPLGGAYNEQFF
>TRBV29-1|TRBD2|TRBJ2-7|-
TGCAGCGTTCCGGGACTAGCGGGCCTCGCGGCCCACGAGCAGTACTTC
CSVPGLAGLAAHEQYF
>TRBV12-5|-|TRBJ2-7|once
TGTGCTAGTGGTTTGGAAGGCGGAAGCTCCTACGAGCAGTACTTC
CASGLEGGSSYEQYF
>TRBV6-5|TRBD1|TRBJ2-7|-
TGTGCCAGCAGTATATCGACAGGGGTGGGGGAGCAGTACTTC
CASSISTGVGEQYF
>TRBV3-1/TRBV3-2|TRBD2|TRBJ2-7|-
TGTGCCAGCAGCCAATCCGGGACTAGCGGGAAAGAGCAGTACTTC
CASSQSGTSGKEQYF
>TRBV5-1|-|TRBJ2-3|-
TGCGCCAGCAGCTTGAGCAGAGGGAGTAGTATCACAGATACGCAGTATTTT
CASSLSRGSSITDTQYF
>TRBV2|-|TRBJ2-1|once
TGTGTCACACGGGGGAATGAGCAGTTCTTC
CVTRGNEQFF
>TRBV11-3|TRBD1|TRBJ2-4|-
TGTGCCAGCAGCTTAGACAGACAGGGGACTAAAAACATTCAGTACTTC
CASSLDRQGTKNIQYF
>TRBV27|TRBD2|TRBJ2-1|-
TGTGCCAGCAGTTTGGGCGGGAGGGCCATTAATGAGCAGTTCTTC
CASSLGGRAINEQFF
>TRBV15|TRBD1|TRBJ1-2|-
TGTGCCACCAGCCGCGATGGACAGGAAGCTAACTATGGCTACACCTTC
CATSRDGQEANYGYTF
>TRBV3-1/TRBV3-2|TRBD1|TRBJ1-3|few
TGTGCCAGCAGCCAAGGCCTGACAGGGGGAAACACCATATATTTT
CASSQGLTGGNTIYF
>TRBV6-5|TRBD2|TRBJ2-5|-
TGTGCCAGCACAAGGGGCGGGAGTATGCGAGAGACCCAGTACTTC
CASTRGGSMRETQYF
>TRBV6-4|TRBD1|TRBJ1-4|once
TGTGCCAGCAGTGTCACAGGGGCAACTAATGAAAAACTGTTTTTT
CASSVTGATNEKLFF
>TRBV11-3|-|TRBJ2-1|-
TGTGCCAGCAGCGTAACCCGGTCTAACGGTGAGCAGTTCTTC
CASSVTRSNGEQFF
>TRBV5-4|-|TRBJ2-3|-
TGTGCCAGCAGCTTGGCCGGAGGAGTTTCCTCAGATACGCAGTATTTT
CASSLAGGVSSDTQYF